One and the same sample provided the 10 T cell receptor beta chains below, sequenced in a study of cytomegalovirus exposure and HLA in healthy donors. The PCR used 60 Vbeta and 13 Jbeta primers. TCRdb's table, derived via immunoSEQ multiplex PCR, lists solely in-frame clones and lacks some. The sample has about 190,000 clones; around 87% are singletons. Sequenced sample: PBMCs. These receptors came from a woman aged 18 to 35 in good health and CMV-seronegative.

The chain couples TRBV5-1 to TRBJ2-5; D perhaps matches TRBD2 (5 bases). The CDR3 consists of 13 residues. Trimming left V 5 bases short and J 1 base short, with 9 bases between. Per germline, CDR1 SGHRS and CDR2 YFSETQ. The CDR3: CASRWTRQETQYF. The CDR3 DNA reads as TGCGCCAGCAGGTGGACTCGCCAAGAGACCCAGTACTTC.

The chain's CDR3 is CASNLRQRTDTQYF. The CDR3 region has the DNA TGTGCCTCGAACCTCAGACAGCGCACAGATACGCAGTATTTT. The J gene is TRBJ2-3, the V gene TRBV30, with D maybe TRBD1 (5 bases). The CDR3 contains 14 residues. The V gene's germline CDR1 is GTSNPN and CDR2 SVGIG (reference sequence). Between the trimmed V and J ends, which lost 7 bases and 1 base, there was a span of 15 bases.

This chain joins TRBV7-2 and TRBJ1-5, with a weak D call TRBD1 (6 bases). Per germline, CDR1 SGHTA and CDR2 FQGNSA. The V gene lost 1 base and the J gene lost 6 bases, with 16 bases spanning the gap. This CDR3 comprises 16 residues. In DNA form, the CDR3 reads TGTGCCAGCAGCTTAGGGGCTCGGGGGGCTTTTCAGCCCCAGCATTTT. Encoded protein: CASSLGARGAFQPQHF.

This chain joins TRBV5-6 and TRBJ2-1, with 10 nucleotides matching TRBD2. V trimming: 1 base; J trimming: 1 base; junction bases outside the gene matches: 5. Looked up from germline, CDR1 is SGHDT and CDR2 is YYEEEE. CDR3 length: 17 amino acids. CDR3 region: CASSLRLAGESYNEQFF. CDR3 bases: TGTGCCAGCAGCTTGAGGCTAGCGGGAGAATCCTACAATGAGCAGTTCTTC.

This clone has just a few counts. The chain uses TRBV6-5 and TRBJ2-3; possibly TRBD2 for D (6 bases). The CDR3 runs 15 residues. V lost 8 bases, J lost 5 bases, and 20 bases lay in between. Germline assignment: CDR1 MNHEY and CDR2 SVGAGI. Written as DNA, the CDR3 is TGTGCCAGCCGGCCTCTGAGGGAGGCGGTAGATACGCAGTATTTT. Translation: CASRPLREAVDTQYF.

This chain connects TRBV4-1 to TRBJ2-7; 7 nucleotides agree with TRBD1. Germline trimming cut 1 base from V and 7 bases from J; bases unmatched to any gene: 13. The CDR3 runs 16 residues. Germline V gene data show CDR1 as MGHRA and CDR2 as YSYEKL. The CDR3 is CASSQGPPGTVIEQYF. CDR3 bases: TGCGCCAGCAGCCAAGGCCCCCCGGGGACAGTCATTGAGCAGTACTTC.

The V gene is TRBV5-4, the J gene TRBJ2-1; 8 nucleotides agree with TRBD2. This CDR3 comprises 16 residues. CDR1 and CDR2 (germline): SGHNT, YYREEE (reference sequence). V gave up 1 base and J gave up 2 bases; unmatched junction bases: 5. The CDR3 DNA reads TGTGCCAGCAGCTTGAACGGGGGGGCCCCCTACAATGAGCAGTTCTTC. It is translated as CASSLNGGAPYNEQFF.

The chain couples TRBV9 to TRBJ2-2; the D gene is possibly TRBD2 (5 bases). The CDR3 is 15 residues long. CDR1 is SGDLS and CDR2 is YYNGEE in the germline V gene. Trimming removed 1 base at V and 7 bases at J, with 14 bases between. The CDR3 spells CASSVQVRVHGELFF. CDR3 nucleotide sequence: TGTGCCAGCAGCGTACAAGTGCGGGTCCACGGGGAGCTGTTTTTT.

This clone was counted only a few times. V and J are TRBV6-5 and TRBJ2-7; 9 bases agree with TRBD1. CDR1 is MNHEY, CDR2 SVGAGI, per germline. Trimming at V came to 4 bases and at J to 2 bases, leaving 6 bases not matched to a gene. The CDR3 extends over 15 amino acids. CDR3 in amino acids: CASSSPRTGAYEQYF. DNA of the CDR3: TGTGCCAGCAGTTCCCCCCGGACAGGGGCCTACGAGCAGTACTTC.

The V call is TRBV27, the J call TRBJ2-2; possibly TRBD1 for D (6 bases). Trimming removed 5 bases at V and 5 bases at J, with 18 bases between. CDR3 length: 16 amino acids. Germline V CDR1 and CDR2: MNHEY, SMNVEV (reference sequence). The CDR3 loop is CASSQPGTIMTGELFF. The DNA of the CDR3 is TGTGCCAGCAGTCAGCCGGGGACAATAATGACCGGGGAGCTGTTTTTT.